This T cell receptor beta chain stems from a study of blood T cell repertoires in COVID-19. CDR1 SEHNR and CDR2 FQNEAQ come from the germline V gene (reference sequence). V was pared by 2 bases and J by 9 bases, with 8 bases between. The CDR3 totals 13 residues. TCRdb's copy holds only in-frame clones and misses some; the assay was immunoSEQ multiplex PCR. Of 300,000 to 400,000 clones listed, 85% are singletons. The sample consisted of PBMCs or T cells enriched from blood (not recorded which). The receptor was derived from a woman between 25 and 40 years old who had been exposed to COVID-19. This rearrangement joins TRBV7-9 to TRBJ1-6; no definite D call. The CDR3 DNA follows: TGTGCCAGCAGCTTATATCAGGTTTCACCCCTCCACTTT. Translating it yields CASSLYQVSPLHF.